These T cell receptor beta chains were read from a single sample in a study of T cell repertoires in cytomegalovirus infection. Their antigens are not known. TCRdb ran MiXCR on the reads and lists one entry per CDR3 protein. Of roughly 730,000 distinct CDR3 sequences listed, 33% are singletons. This material consisted of cultured PBMCs, taken from culture after CMV antigen stimulation. These receptors were collected from a human donor in good health (CMV status not recorded). Some clones in this sample may be carry-over from other donors' samples. CDR3s include the opening cysteine and the closing phenylalanine or tryptophan. A D gene is named only where the DNA matches it firmly. Part of the rows lack a size; the others show once, few, many or a class for expanded clones.

V gene,D gene,clone size,CDR3 length,J gene,CDR3 protein,CDR3 DNA
TRBV12-3/TRBV12-4,NA,few,16,TRBJ1-2,CASRVGRAGKNYGYTF,TGTGCCAGCAGGGTAGGGCGGGCGGGGAAGAACTATGGCTACACCTTC
TRBV11-3,NA,NA,12,TRBJ2-1,CASSLVQNEQFF,TGTGCCAGCAGCTTAGTGCAGAATGAGCAGTTCTTC
TRBV20-1,NA,once,12,TRBJ1-2,CSARSRIYGYTF,TGCAGTGCTAGGTCCAGGATTTATGGCTACACCTTC
TRBV6-9,TRBD2,NA,15,TRBJ2-3,CASRLAGATTDTQYF,TGTGCCAGCAGATTAGCGGGGGCCACCACAGATACGCAGTATTTT
TRBV12-3/TRBV12-4,NA,NA,12,TRBJ2-3,CASRSITDTQYF,TGTGCCAGCAGATCCATCACAGATACGCAGTATTTT
TRBV20-1,NA,NA,11,TRBJ1-1,CARGPVTEAFF,TGCGCTAGGGGACCAGTCACTGAAGCTTTCTTT
TRBV29-1,TRBD1,NA,13,TRBJ2-7,CSVGSGGRSEQYF,TGCAGCGTTGGGTCAGGGGGACGGAGCGAGCAGTACTTC
TRBV12-3/TRBV12-4,NA,many,13,TRBJ1-5,CASSFSGNQPQHF,TGTGCCAGCAGTTTCTCAGGAAATCAGCCCCAGCATTTT
TRBV19,NA,NA,17,TRBJ1-5,CASTKGRSVSSNQPQHF,TGTGCCAGTACTAAAGGAAGGTCGGTCAGTAGCAATCAGCCCCAGCATTTT
TRBV7-8,TRBD2,NA,15,TRBJ2-7,CASSLTSGYSYEQYF,TGTGCCAGCAGCCTGACTAGCGGGTATTCCTACGAGCAGTACTTC